A selection of T cell receptor beta chains follows, all from one sample in a study of response to subunit inactivated influenza vaccine. In TCRdb, the RT-PCR reads were re-called with MiXCR into one record per CDR3 protein. This table has roughly 170,000 distinct CDR3 sequences, around 9.2% appearing once. Sequencing used non-naive T cells sorted from PBMCs, obtained on the day of vaccination. These receptors were collected from a man aged 45-60 years who received an inactivated influenza vaccine. CDR3s include the opening cysteine and the closing phenylalanine or tryptophan. D genes are given only for firm matches. Size is omitted from some rows. Given values are once, few, many or a class for expanded clones.

clone_size j_call d_call v_call cdr3_nt cdr3_aa
few TRBJ1-1 TRBD1 TRBV12-3/TRBV12-4 TGTGCCAGCAGTCATAGACAGGGGATGAACACTGAAGCTTTCTTT CASSHRQGMNTEAFF
few TRBJ1-1 . TRBV7-9 TGTGCCAGCAGCCCTATCGGATTATCGAACACTGAAGCTTTCTTT CASSPIGLSNTEAFF
many TRBJ2-1 TRBD2 TRBV29-1 TGCAGCGTTGAGGGACTAGCGGGGGACAATGAGCAGTTCTTC CSVEGLAGDNEQFF
many TRBJ2-7 TRBD2 TRBV20-1 TGCAGTGCTAGACAAGACCTCCTTGGGACTACCGCCTACGAGCAGTACTTC CSARQDLLGTTAYEQYF
many TRBJ2-4 TRBD1 TRBV5-1 TGCGCCAGCAGCTTGCGACAGGGACAAGGAAACATTCAGTACTTC CASSLRQGQGNIQYF
few TRBJ1-4 . TRBV6-1 TGTGCCAGCAGTCCGGGCCCGAATGAAAAACTGTTTTTT CASSPGPNEKLFF
. TRBJ1-1 . TRBV18 TGTGCCAGCTCCCCCGTAAAGGGCGGGGCCACTGAAGCTTTCTTT CASSPVKGGATEAFF
many TRBJ2-3 TRBD2 TRBV4-3 TGCGCCAGCAGCCGCGCGGGGGGGGCGGATACGCAGTATTTT CASSRAGGADTQYF
few TRBJ2-5 . TRBV5-1 TGCGCCAGCAGCTTGCGGGGAAGAGTGGAGACCCAGTACTTC CASSLRGRVETQYF
. TRBJ1-1 . TRBV6-2/TRBV6-3 TGTGCCAGCACCTCTTTGGGTCGCGGAGTGAACACTGAAGCTTTCTTT CASTSLGRGVNTEAFF
. TRBJ2-1 TRBD2 TRBV7-9 TGTGCCAGCAGCTATTCAACTAGCGGGAGTGGTAATGAGCAGTTCTTC CASSYSTSGSGNEQFF
. TRBJ2-3 . TRBV7-9 TGTGCCAGCAGCTCCTCCGGGCAGGATACGCAGTATTTT CASSSSGQDTQYF
. TRBJ1-6 . TRBV2 TGTGCCAGCCGTAGCGGGAATTCACCCCTCCACTTT CASRSGNSPLHF
. TRBJ1-3 TRBD1 TRBV7-9 TGTGCCAGCAGCGAAAGACAGGGGGGAACTGGAAACACCATATATTTT CASSERQGGTGNTIYF
few TRBJ2-2 . TRBV24-1 TGTGCCACCAGTGACCCGGCAAGAATCACCGGGGAGCTGTTTTTT CATSDPARITGELFF
many TRBJ2-1 . TRBV10-3 TGTGCCATCAGTGAGTCGGGCCGAAACAATGAGCAGTTCTTC CAISESGRNNEQFF
few TRBJ1-2 TRBD1 TRBV28 TGTGCCAGCAGTTTAGTCCTCGGACAGGGCCTCTATGGCTACACCTTC CASSLVLGQGLYGYTF
few TRBJ2-1 . TRBV12-3/TRBV12-4 TGTGCCAGCAGTTTAGCTGGCCAACGGCTCGGCAATGAGCAGTTCTTC CASSLAGQRLGNEQFF
few TRBJ1-2 TRBD1 TRBV3-1 TGTGCCAGCAGGACCAGGGGGATGGATGGCTACACCTTC CASRTRGMDGYTF
many TRBJ2-1 . TRBV20-1 TGCAGTGCTAGAGATCGGGACCGTTACAATGAGCAGTTCTTC CSARDRDRYNEQFF
. TRBJ1-2 . TRBV20-1 TGCACCGCGGGTAGTCCCAAGGGTTTCTATGGCTACACCTTC CTAGSPKGFYGYTF
few TRBJ1-5 . TRBV20-1 TGCAGTGCTAGGGACCCTATTAGCAATCAGCCCCAGCATTTT CSARDPISNQPQHF
. TRBJ2-7 . TRBV20-1 TGCAGTGCCGTTTCCGAATCCTACGAGCAGTACTTC CSAVSESYEQYF
many TRBJ2-7 . TRBV6-2/TRBV6-3 TGTGCCAGCAGTCAAAGACACCTTTCCTCCTACGAGCAGTACTTC CASSQRHLSSYEQYF
. TRBJ1-2 . TRBV5-6 TGTGCCAGCAGCATGGACAGTCAGAGCTATGGCTACACCTTC CASSMDSQSYGYTF
. TRBJ2-2 TRBD2 TRBV20-1 TGCAGTGCTAGGGGTTCGCTAGCGGGAAACACCGGGGAGCTGTTTTTT CSARGSLAGNTGELFF
few TRBJ1-3 TRBD1 TRBV9 TGTGCCAGCAGCTCCCGACAGGGAGGAAACACCATATATTTT CASSSRQGGNTIYF
many TRBJ2-2 . TRBV7-2 TGTGCCAGCAGCTCCCTCGGGGTAACGAACACCGGGGAGCTGTTTTTT CASSSLGVTNTGELFF
many TRBJ2-7 . TRBV6-5 TGTGCCAGCAGTCACTCCCGGGAGCTTGCCGAGCAGTACTTC CASSHSRELAEQYF
few TRBJ1-6 TRBD1 TRBV20-1 TGCAGTGCTAGAGATCCAAGGACAGGGGGAATGCGTTTCGATTCACCCCTCCACTTT CSARDPRTGGMRFDSPLHF
. TRBJ2-7 . TRBV11-2 TGTGCCAGCAGCTTATCCCCAGAGCCATCCTACGAGCAGTACTTC CASSLSPEPSYEQYF
many TRBJ2-7 . TRBV29-1 TGCAGCGTTGAAGATTGGCTTTCCTACGAGCAGTACTTC CSVEDWLSYEQYF
. TRBJ2-1 TRBD2 TRBV6-1 TGTGCCAGCAGTGCCTTTACTAGCGGGGGGGCCCTTGAGCAGTTCTTC CASSAFTSGGALEQFF
many TRBJ2-3 TRBD1 TRBV18 TGTGCCAGCTCAACAGGGGGCTGGGTTCCACCAGATACGCAGTATTTT CASSTGGWVPPDTQYF
. TRBJ2-2 . TRBV12-3/TRBV12-4 TGTGCCAGCAGTTTAGAGGGAATCATTACCGGGGAGCTGTTTTTT CASSLEGIITGELFF
. TRBJ2-3 TRBD2 TRBV7-2 TGTGCCAGCAGCTTAGCGCTAGCGGGAGGGAGGGATACGCAGTATTTT CASSLALAGGRDTQYF
few TRBJ2-7 TRBD2 TRBV2 TGTGCCAGCAGTGAACGGCTAGCGGGGGAGTACGAGCAGTACTTC CASSERLAGEYEQYF
few TRBJ1-1 TRBD1 TRBV5-6 TGTGCCAGCAGCTTTATCGGAGGGGGCTACACTGAAGCTTTCTTT CASSFIGGGYTEAFF
few TRBJ2-2 TRBD2 TRBV4-1 TGCGCCAGCAGCCTAGTTAGCGGGAGAGGGGCCGGGGAGCTGTTTTTT CASSLVSGRGAGELFF
. TRBJ2-7 . TRBV20-1 TGCAGTGCTATGGGCCCACGCGGCTACGAGCAGTACTTC CSAMGPRGYEQYF
few TRBJ1-2 TRBD1 TRBV3-1 TGTGCCAGCAGCCATTTCCCGGGACAGGGGAATTTCTTTGGCTACACCTTC CASSHFPGQGNFFGYTF
many TRBJ1-6 . TRBV28 TGTGCCAGCACCGATCGCGCAGGGGCGATGAGGAATTCACCCCTCCACTTT CASTDRAGAMRNSPLHF
many TRBJ1-2 . TRBV5-1 TGCGCCAGCAGCTTGGGATCGGGGGACCACTATGGCTACACCTTC CASSLGSGDHYGYTF
. TRBJ2-1 . TRBV18 TGTGCCAGCTGCCTCCGCGAATCGGGTTTGCTCAATGAGCAGTTCTTC CASCLRESGLLNEQFF
few TRBJ2-1 TRBD2 TRBV5-5 TGTGCCAGCAGCTTAGGACTAGCGGGGGTTGAGCAGTTCTTC CASSLGLAGVEQFF
few TRBJ1-1 TRBD1 TRBV3-1 TGTGCCAGCAGCCCTTCCTACAGGGGCGTGAACACTGAAGCTTTCTTT CASSPSYRGVNTEAFF
. TRBJ2-1 TRBD2 TRBV3-1 TGTGCCAGCAGCCAATTGGAGCGGGAGGCTGGGGGCAATGAGCAGTTCTTC CASSQLEREAGGNEQFF
. TRBJ2-3 . TRBV24-1 TGTGCCACCAGTGATTTAGTGGCAGGGAAAGATACGCAGTATTTT CATSDLVAGKDTQYF
many TRBJ1-2 TRBD1 TRBV7-2 TGTGCCAGCAGCCGAGAGGGGACAGGGTATGGCTACACCTTC CASSREGTGYGYTF
many TRBJ1-5 . TRBV20-1 TGCAGTGCCCAAACGTATAGCAATCAGCCCCAGCATTTT CSAQTYSNQPQHF
. TRBJ2-3 . TRBV19 TGTGCCAGTAGTACGAGGGATACGCAGTATTTT CASSTRDTQYF
. TRBJ2-5 . TRBV5-1 TGCGCCAGCAGCCCGAGCGGATTGACAGGCACCCAAGAGACCCAGTACTTC CASSPSGLTGTQETQYF
many TRBJ2-5 . TRBV9 TGTGCCAGCAGCCCAATGGGACGGGTACAAGAGACCCAGTACTTC CASSPMGRVQETQYF
. TRBJ1-5 . TRBV6-1 TGTGCCAGCAGTAGAGGGCCTTCTCTAGGTCAGCCCCAGCATTTT CASSRGPSLGQPQHF
. TRBJ1-1 . TRBV3-1 TGTGCCAGCAGCCAAGTCAGGCTGTCGGCGAACACTGAAGCTTTCTTT CASSQVRLSANTEAFF
. TRBJ2-6 TRBD1 TRBV18 TGTGCCAGCTCACCGATGGGACAGGGGGCGCTTGGGGCCAACGTCCTGACTTTC CASSPMGQGALGANVLTF